This TCR beta chain is drawn from a study of T-cell memory formation after mild COVID-19. TCRdb analysed the 5' RACE reads with MiXCR anew, one entry per CDR3 protein. The sample lists a few hundred thousand distinct CDR3 sequences; approximately 9% were seen once. CDR3 size: 17 residues. The germline V gene has CDR1 SGHTA and CDR2 FQGNSA. V was clipped by 5 bases and J by 4 bases, with 23 bases between them. This receptor was obtained from a man between 18 and 35 years old who had mild COVID-19 (a few samples of this study predate the infection). Cell type and time point are not known. Sequenced input: PBMCs or a T cell subset sorted from them (not recorded which). The chain couples TRBV7-2 to TRBJ1-2; D perhaps matches TRBD1 (6 bases). The CDR3 sequence is CASSAPRGGKRVYGYTF. The CDR3 region has the DNA TGTGCCAGCAGCGCCCCGAGGGGGGGGAAGCGGGTCTATGGCTACACCTTC.